The rows below give T cell receptor beta chains drawn from one sample of a study of cytomegalovirus exposure and HLA in healthy donors. Profiling relied on immunoSEQ multiplex PCR, and the TCRdb table lists in-frame clones only, not all of them. The data show 200,000 or so clones, around nine tenths seen once. Sequenced: PBMCs. The source is a woman aged 18-30 years in good health and CMV-seropositive. The CDR3 runs from the conserved cysteine through the conserved F or W. The D gene is left open where the match is weak. The size field is filled for only some rows; it gives once, few, many or a size class.

v_call	d_call	j_call	clone_size	cdr3_nt	cdr3_aa
TRBV30	.	TRBJ1-2	few	TGTGCCTGGAGTCCAGATCTCAGGGGCTATGGCTACACCTTC	CAWSPDLRGYGYTF
TRBV27	TRBD1	TRBJ2-1	.	TGTGCCAGCAGTACAGGGGGCGCGGGGAATGAGCAGTTCTTC	CASSTGGAGNEQFF
TRBV19	TRBD1	TRBJ1-4	.	TGTGCCAGTAGTATAAGCGGACAGGGTGGAGAAAAACTGTTTTTT	CASSISGQGGEKLFF
TRBV28	.	TRBJ2-7	.	TGTGCCAGCACCATTCCCTCCAGGGCTGCCTACGAGCAGTACTTC	CASTIPSRAAYEQYF
TRBV11-2	TRBD2	TRBJ2-7	.	TGTGCCAGCAGCTTTGGCCTAGCGGGAACCTACGAGCAGTACTTC	CASSFGLAGTYEQYF
TRBV27	TRBD2	TRBJ2-1	.	TGTGCCAGCAGCCAGCGGGGGGTCTACAATGAGCAGTTCTTC	CASSQRGVYNEQFF
TRBV28	.	TRBJ1-5	.	TGTGCCAGCCAGTTTATAGACCCTAGCGGCAATCAGCCCCAGCATTTT	CASQFIDPSGNQPQHF
TRBV10-3	TRBD1	TRBJ2-7	.	TGTGCCATCGGACAGGGTATCTACGAGCAGTACTTC	CAIGQGIYEQYF
TRBV6-5	TRBD1	TRBJ2-2	.	TGTGCCAGCAGTTACTCGGGGACAGCCACCGGGGAGCTGTTTTTT	CASSYSGTATGELFF
TRBV10-1	.	TRBJ2-1	.	TGCGCCAGCAGAAGGGGAGGTACCTACAATGAGCAGTTCTTC	CASRRGGTYNEQFF
TRBV28	TRBD1	TRBJ1-5	.	TGTGCCAGCAGTTTAACAGGGGATCAGCCCCAGCATTTT	CASSLTGDQPQHF
TRBV4-1	TRBD1	TRBJ1-1	.	TGCGCCAGCAGCAATCCTTGGGACAGGGTTCGGACTGAAGCTTTCTTT	CASSNPWDRVRTEAFF
TRBV7-2	TRBD2	TRBJ2-3	.	TGTGCCAGCAGCTCGACTAGCGGGAGAGGGAAAGATACGCAGTATTTT	CASSSTSGRGKDTQYF
TRBV7-6	TRBD1	TRBJ2-7	few	TGTGCCAGCAGCCGGACAGGGTTCCACGAGCAGTACTTC	CASSRTGFHEQYF
TRBV9	.	TRBJ1-3	few	TGTGCCAGCAGCTCTGACAGCAACCTAAACACCATATATTTT	CASSSDSNLNTIYF
TRBV28	TRBD1	TRBJ1-4	once	TGTGCCAGCAGTCCGTCCCGCCACAGGGGACCCGAGATCACTAATGAAAAACTGTTTTTT	CASSPSRHRGPEITNEKLFF
TRBV5-4	.	TRBJ2-7	.	TGTGCCAGCAGCTTGGGAGGGAACGCGAACGAGCAGTACTTC	CASSLGGNANEQYF
TRBV11-2	TRBD2	TRBJ2-3	.	TGTGCCAGCAGGGGGTGGGGAGGGGGCACAGATACGCAGTATTTT	CASRGWGGGTDTQYF
TRBV5-4	.	TRBJ2-7	.	TGTGCCAGCAGCTTGGGGCCAGCGGAAACCTACGAGCAGTACTTC	CASSLGPAETYEQYF
TRBV5-5	TRBD1	TRBJ1-5	.	TGTGCCAGCAGCTTTTTTCCAGGACAGGGGGGTCAGCCCCAGCATTTT	CASSFFPGQGGQPQHF
TRBV21-1	.	TRBJ2-7	.	TGTGCCAGCAGCAAACTAGACAGGACCTACGAGCAGTACTTC	CASSKLDRTYEQYF
TRBV29-1	.	TRBJ1-2	.	TGCAGCGACCGGACTGTTACTAACTATGGCTACACCTTC	CSDRTVTNYGYTF